The 22 T cell receptor beta chains below come from one sample, sequenced in a study of identical twins. TCRdb processed the 5' RACE reads anew with MiXCR; each CDR3 protein has one entry. The sample includes around 250,000 distinct CDR3 sequences, approximately 7% of them seen just once. This same sample was also part of a study on yellow fever vaccine responses in identical twins.

The sequenced material came from memory (CD45RO+) T cells sorted from blood. The receptors here all came from a woman between 18 and 29 years old in good health.

This clonotype has at least ten counts. The chain has TRBV12-3 or TRBV12-4 and TRBJ2-2; 14 bases match TRBD2. The CDR3 spans 16 residues. Trimming removed 5 bases from V and 9 bases from J; junction bases left unmatched: 8. The CDR3 loop is CASSPRLAGGPRELFF. CDR3 coding DNA: TGTGCCAGCAGTCCCCGACTAGCGGGGGGGCCCCGGGAGCTGTTTTTT.

This clonotype has only a few counts. The chain joins TRBV4-1 to TRBJ2-1, with 10 positions matching TRBD2. The V and J ends lost 0 bases and 2 bases, in that order; junction bases with no gene match: 7. This CDR3 comprises 18 residues. Germline-derived CDR1 and CDR2 are MGHRA and YSYEKL. CDR3 in DNA: TGCGCCAGCAGCCAAGAGGAGGATCTAGCGGGGGCCTACAATGAGCAGTTCTTC. Translated: CASSQEEDLAGAYNEQFF.

This clonotype was counted a few times. The V and J genes are TRBV5-1 and TRBJ1-2; D is unclear. CDR3 length: 12 residues. Germline V gives CDR1 SGHRS, CDR2 YFSETQ. Trimming left V 4 bases short and J 7 bases short, with 11 bases between. CDR3: CASSPTSGGYTF. In nucleotides, the CDR3 is TGCGCCAGCAGCCCAACATCAGGTGGCTACACCTTC.

Many counts were recorded for this clonotype. The chain combines TRBV4-1 with TRBJ2-4, with 9 bases aligning to TRBD2. Losses at the gene ends were 3 bases for V and 4 bases for J; bases not matched to a gene: 7. The CDR3 covers 16 residues. The V gene's germline CDR1 is MGHRA and CDR2 YSYEKL. The chain's CDR3 is CASSHAGGGLKNIQYF. DNA of the CDR3: TGCGCCAGCAGCCATGCGGGGGGGGGGCTAAAAAACATTCAGTACTTC.

CDR3 loop: CSARVPGHQNTEAFF. CDR3 bases: TGCAGTGCTAGAGTTCCGGGACACCAGAACACTGAAGCTTTCTTT. The chain is built from TRBV20-1 and TRBJ1-1; D may be TRBD1 (6 bases). The germline CDR1 and CDR2 sequences are DFQATT and SNEGSKA (reference sequence). V lost 1 base to trimming and J lost 1 base, with 13 bases between them. The CDR3 spans 15 residues.

This clonotype was recorded many times. V gene TRBV6-1 combines with J gene TRBJ2-1; possibly TRBD1 or TRBD2 for D (6 bases each). Germline V gene data show CDR1 as MNHNS and CDR2 as SASEGT. The length of the CDR3 is 15 residues. The ends were cut back, 6 bases at V and 1 base at J, with 13 bases in the middle. CDR3 nucleotides: TGTGCCAGCAGCATGGAGGGGGGTTCCTACAATGAGCAGTTCTTC. Translation: CASSMEGGSYNEQFF.

V and J are TRBV19 and TRBJ2-7; 11 bases align to TRBD1. Unmatched junction bases numbered 7, after V lost 3 bases and J lost 6 bases. The length of the CDR3 is 15 residues. Looked up from germline, CDR1 is LNHDA and CDR2 is SQIVND (reference sequence). CDR3 residues: CASSIPGQGAIEQYV. CDR3 DNA sequence: TGTGCCAGTAGTATCCCCGGACAGGGGGCCATCGAGCAGTACGTC.

There are a few counts of this clonotype. The chain links TRBV5-1 to TRBJ2-5, with D unresolved. The ends were cut back, 5 bases at V and 4 bases at J, with 6 bases in the middle. This CDR3 spans 11 amino acids. CDR1 is SGHRS and CDR2 is YFSETQ in the germline V gene. CDR3 region: CASRELETQYF. In nucleotides, the CDR3 is TGCGCCAGCAGGGAGCTAGAGACCCAGTACTTC.

The chain carries TRBV28 and TRBJ2-7; 9 bases fit TRBD1. Germline V CDR1 and CDR2: MDHEN, SYDVKM. The J segment lost 2 bases and the V segment lost 7 bases, leaving 6 bases of the junction unmatched. The CDR3 is 14 amino acids. The CDR3 sequence: CASKPTGGTYEQYV. The CDR3 nucleotides read TGTGCCAGCAAACCGACAGGGGGAACCTACGAGCAGTACGTC.

Ten or more counts support this clonotype. The rearrangement links TRBV4-2 to TRBJ1-3; D might be TRBD1 (5 bases). Trimming left V 0 bases short and J 2 bases short, with 14 bases between. CDR3 length: 17 amino acids. Germline V CDR1 and CDR2: LGHNA, YNFKEQ. The CDR3, as DNA: TGTGCCAGCAGCCAAGAAGCGGGACGGGGTGCTGGAAACACCATATATTTT. Translation: CASSQEAGRGAGNTIYF.

This clonotype was counted between two and nine times. The genes are TRBV2 and TRBJ2-2; 8 nucleotides match TRBD2. Germline V gene lookup returns CDR1 SNHLY and CDR2 FYNNEI. The CDR3 length is 16 residues. V lost 6 bases and J lost 5; bases outside the gene matches: 11. The CDR3 here is CASRGGGTETTGELFF. In DNA, the CDR3 is TGTGCCAGCAGAGGCGGGGGGACTGAGACAACCGGGGAGCTGTTTTTT.

This clonotype was detected a few times. This chain links TRBV7-6 with TRBJ2-1, with 7 bases fitting TRBD2. The V gene's germline CDR1 is SGHVS and CDR2 FNYEAQ. This CDR3 region has 16 residues. V lost 4 bases, J lost 0 bases, and 6 bases stayed unmatched. The CDR3 loop is CASSSSSGYSYNEQFF. CDR3 nucleotide sequence: TGTGCCAGCAGCTCCTCTAGCGGATACTCCTACAATGAGCAGTTCTTC.

This chain connects TRBV3-1 to TRBJ2-7; D not certain. Per germline, CDR1 LGHDT and CDR2 YNNKEL (reference sequence). The CDR3 has 15 amino acids. The germline V and J ends were trimmed by 0 bases and 2 bases, with 11 bases remaining between them. Here the CDR3 reads CASSQDRHPTYEQYF. CDR3 sequence (DNA): TGTGCCAGCAGCCAAGATCGGCACCCGACCTACGAGCAGTACTTC.

In nucleotides, the CDR3 is TGTGCCAGCAGTCGTAACGAGAATTCACCCCTCCACTTT. Translation: CASSRNENSPLHF. V and J are TRBV12-3 or TRBV12-4 and TRBJ1-6; D ambiguous. The CDR3 contains 13 residues. Deletions cut 5 bases from V and 7 bases from J, with 9 bases between.

In this sample, this clonotype turned up many times. This chain links TRBV12-3 or TRBV12-4 with TRBJ2-7; no clear D. V was clipped by 5 bases and J by 0 bases, with 5 bases between them. The CDR3 runs to 12 residues. CDR3 protein: CASSRASYEQYF. The CDR3 DNA reads as TGTGCCAGCAGTCGCGCCTCCTACGAGCAGTACTTC.

This clonotype was seen more than once but under ten times. The CDR3 here is CASSLNPGSGIGELFF. DNA of the CDR3: TGTGCCAGCAGCTTAAATCCAGGGTCGGGTATCGGGGAGCTGTTTTTT. The chain carries TRBV7-2 and TRBJ2-2; tentative D call: TRBD1 (5 bases). Germline CDR1 SGHTA, CDR2 FQGNSA. This CDR3 region has 16 residues. Trimming took off 2 bases at V and 7 bases at J, with 17 bases between the two ends.

This chain links TRBV12-3 or TRBV12-4 with TRBJ2-7; 8 bases are shared with TRBD1. Trimming took 6 bases from V and 5 from J; bases not matched to a gene: 6. The CDR3 covers 13 residues. CDR3 loop: CASRPGGRDEQYF. As DNA, the CDR3 is TGTGCCAGCAGACCAGGGGGCCGCGACGAGCAGTACTTC.

This clonotype came up many times. The chain combines TRBV3-1 with TRBJ2-1; TRBD2 is a possible D gene (5 bases). The CDR3 has 11 amino acids. CDR1 LGHDT and CDR2 YNNKEL come from the germline V gene (reference sequence). The germline V and J ends were trimmed by 6 bases and 10 bases, with 10 bases remaining between them. The CDR3 loop is CASRSGIEQFF. CDR3 bases: TGTGCCAGCAGATCGGGAATCGAGCAGTTCTTC.

The chain carries TRBV20-1 and TRBJ2-1; tentatively, D is TRBD1 (5 bases). The germline V gene has CDR1 DFQATT and CDR2 SNEGSKA (reference sequence). Trimming took off 6 bases at V and 3 bases at J, with 21 bases between the two ends. The CDR3 covers 16 residues. CDR3 in amino acids: CSAGRVGALGYNEQFF. The CDR3 bases are TGCAGTGCGGGTAGGGTTGGGGCATTGGGCTACAATGAGCAGTTCTTC.

Of note for this clonotype: One end of the junction does not line up with germline, which may come from a read error. The V call is TRBV20-1, the J call TRBJ2-5; 10 bases map to TRBD2. The CDR3 totals 13 residues. The V gene's germline CDR1 is DFQATT and CDR2 SNEGSKA (reference sequence). The CDR3 is CSAEAGGGETQHF. DNA of the CDR3: TGCAGTGCGGAAGCGGGGGGGGGAGAGACCCAGCACTTC.

This clonotype has only a few counts. The rearrangement joins TRBV7-8 to TRBJ2-5, with 11 bases that match TRBD2. V was pared by 4 bases and J by 5 bases, with 18 bases of the junction left unmatched. The germline V gene has CDR1 SGHVS and CDR2 FQNEAQ. CDR3 length: 19 residues. For the CDR3, the DNA is TGTGCCAGCAGCTCGTACATAGCGGGAGGGCCTGAGGTTAGGGAGACCCAGTACTTC. This sequence encodes CASSSYIAGGPEVRETQYF.

The table lists this clonotype with a few counts. This chain joins TRBV12-3 or TRBV12-4 and TRBJ2-2; 10 nucleotides match TRBD1. J gave up 4 bases and V 2 bases, and 1 base lay outside the gene matches. This CDR3 has 15 residues. CDR3 DNA sequence: TGTGCCAGCAGTTTACGGACAGGGGGCACCGGGGAGCTGTTTTTT. This sequence encodes CASSLRTGGTGELFF.